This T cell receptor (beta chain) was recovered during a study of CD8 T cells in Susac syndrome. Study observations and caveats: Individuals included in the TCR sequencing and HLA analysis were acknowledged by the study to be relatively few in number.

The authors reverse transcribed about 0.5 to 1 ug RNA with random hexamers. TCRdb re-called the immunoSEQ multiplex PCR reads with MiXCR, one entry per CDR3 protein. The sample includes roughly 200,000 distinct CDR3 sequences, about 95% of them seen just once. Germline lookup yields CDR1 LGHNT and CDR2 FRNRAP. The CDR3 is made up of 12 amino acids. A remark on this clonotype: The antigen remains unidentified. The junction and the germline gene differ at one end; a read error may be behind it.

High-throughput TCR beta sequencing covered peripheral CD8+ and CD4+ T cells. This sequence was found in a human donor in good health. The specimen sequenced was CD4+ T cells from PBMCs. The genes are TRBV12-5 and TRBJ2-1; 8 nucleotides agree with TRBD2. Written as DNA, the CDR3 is TGTGCTAGTGGTTTGCCCCGGGAGGGCCAGATCTTC. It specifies CASGLPREGQIF.